The T cell receptor (beta chain) under discussion was sequenced for a study of cytotoxic CD8 clonotypes in ibrutinib-treated CLL. Study information: Included were 11 to 12 relapsed/refractory and about 14 treatment-naive patients, of whom about 18 were IGHV unmutated.

Produced via immunoSEQ multiplex PCR; TCRdb's table is partial and in-frame only. The profile shows a few hundred thousand clones, roughly 74% of them singletons. This clone was counted between two and nine times. Its antigen remains unknown. Points from the study as a whole: Clonality rose at ibrutinib response, held steady in sustained remission, and fell toward baseline at progression.

Germline CDR1 SGHRS, CDR2 YFSETQ. This CDR3 region has 14 residues. Between the trimmed V and J ends, which lost 4 bases and 7 bases, there was a span of 17 bases. This clonotype was obtained from a human donor with chronic lymphocytic leukemia. Sequencing was performed on PBMCs, taken after 24 months of ibrutinib treatment. V usage is TRBV5-1 and J usage is TRBJ1-1; D may be TRBD1 (5 bases). In DNA form, the CDR3 reads TGCGCCAGCAGCGGCGGCGCACATGGGGGTGAAGCTTTCTTT. Translating it yields CASSGGAHGGEAFF.